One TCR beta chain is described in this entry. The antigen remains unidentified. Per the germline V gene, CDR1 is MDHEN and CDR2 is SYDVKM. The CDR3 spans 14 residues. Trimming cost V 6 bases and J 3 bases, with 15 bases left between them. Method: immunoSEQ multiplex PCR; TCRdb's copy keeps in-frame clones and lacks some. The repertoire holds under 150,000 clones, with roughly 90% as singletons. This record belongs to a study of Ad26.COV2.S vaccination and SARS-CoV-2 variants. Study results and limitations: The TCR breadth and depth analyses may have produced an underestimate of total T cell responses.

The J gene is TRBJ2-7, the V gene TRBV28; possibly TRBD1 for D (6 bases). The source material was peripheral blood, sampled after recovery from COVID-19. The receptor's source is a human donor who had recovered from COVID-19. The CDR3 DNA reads TGTGCCAGCAGACGAGGGACACTTGGCTACGAGCAGTACTTC. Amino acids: CASRRGTLGYEQYF.